These 13 T cell receptor beta chains came from one sample sequenced in a study of CD8 T cells in ankylosing spondylitis. TCRdb re-derived calls from the 5' RACE reads in MiXCR, one entry per CDR3 protein. The table records 150,000 to 200,000 distinct CDR3 sequences, around 17% of them present only once. The sample taken for sequencing was blood, either unsorted or a sorted T cell fraction (not recorded which). These receptors all stem from a male donor with ankylosing spondylitis or in good health (not recorded which).

The rearrangement joins TRBV29-1 to TRBJ2-5; tentative D call: TRBD2 (5 bases). This CDR3 has 13 amino acids. V was shortened by 7 bases and J by 4 bases, with 16 bases between the two germline ends. CDR1 and CDR2 (germline): SQVTM, ANQGSEA. The DNA for the CDR3 is TGCAGCGCCGGGGTTCGCAGGAGAGAGACCCAGTACTTC. This codes for CSAGVRRRETQYF.

The V call is TRBV5-1, the J call TRBJ1-3, with TRBD1 matching 7 bases. Germline V lookup: CDR1 SGHRS, CDR2 YFSETQ. This CDR3 contains 14 residues. Trimming cost V 5 bases and J 4 bases; bases outside gene matches: 6. CDR3 residues: CASRPGTAGNTIYF. The CDR3 DNA reads TGCGCCAGCAGACCCGGGACAGCCGGAAACACCATATATTTT.

The chain links TRBV10-3 to TRBJ2-7; TRBD2 aligns across 12 bases. This CDR3 is 13 amino acids long. J lost 7 bases, V lost 11 bases, and 9 bases had no gene match. The germline CDR1 and CDR2 sequences are ENHRY and SYGVKD. CDR3 DNA: TGTGCCGCACAACTAGCGGGAGGCCGGGAGCAGTACTTC. It translates to CAAQLAGGREQYF.

Many counts were recorded for this clonotype. This sequence joins TRBV20-1 and TRBJ1-1, with TRBD1 matching over 7 bases. The CDR3 is made up of 13 amino acids. The J segment lost 4 bases and the V segment lost 6 bases, leaving 8 bases of the junction unmatched. Germline-derived CDR1 and CDR2 are DFQATT and SNEGSKA (reference sequence). For the CDR3, the DNA is TGCAGTGCCCCCAGGGGGACCAGCACTGAAGCTTTCTTT. Its translation is CSAPRGTSTEAFF.

The table lists this clonotype with many counts. V usage is TRBV28 and J usage is TRBJ2-5; D is unresolved. The CDR3 is made up of 14 amino acids. The germline CDR1 and CDR2 sequences are MDHEN and SYDVKM. With 3 bases removed from V and 4 bases from J, the gap between germline ends came to 12 bases. Written as DNA, the CDR3 is TGTGCCAGCAGTTTTCTGGGCGGTACAGAGACCCAGTACTTC. This sequence encodes CASSFLGGTETQYF.

Only a few counts were recorded for this clonotype. The CDR3 DNA is TGTGCCAGCAGCGTAGCTACAACAGATACGCAGTATTTT. Translating it yields CASSVATTDTQYF. This chain joins TRBV9 and TRBJ2-3; D ambiguous. Germline V gives CDR1 SGDLS, CDR2 YYNGEE. The CDR3 totals 13 residues. V dropped 0 bases and J dropped 3 bases, with 5 bases sitting between them. The variable domain in full, with the rest retrieved from reference TRBV9 and TRBJ2-3, is DSGVTQTPKHLITATGQRVTLRCSPRSGDLSVYWYQQSLDQGLQFLIQYYNGEERAKGNILERFSAQQFPDLHSELNLSSLELGDSALYFCASSVATTDTQYFGPGTRLTVL.

This clonotype appeared many times. V gene TRBV5-1 combines with J gene TRBJ1-1; no reliable D call. The V end lost 9 bases, the J end lost 4 bases, and 19 bases lay between the germline ends. This CDR3 contains 14 residues. From germline, CDR1 is SGHRS and CDR2 YFSETQ. CDR3 DNA: TGCGCCACCGCTCCCATGCCGGGAACCACTGAAGCTTTCTTT. Protein product: CATAPMPGTTEAFF.

This rearrangement joins TRBV27 to TRBJ2-3; D is unclear. Per germline, CDR1 MNHEY and CDR2 SMNVEV (reference sequence). The CDR3 has 11 residues. V was shortened by 9 bases and J by 6 bases, with 10 bases between the two germline ends. CDR3 sequence: CASLSRDTQYF. The CDR3 DNA sequence: TGTGCCAGTTTATCCCGGGATACGCAGTATTTT.

The rearrangement uses TRBV6-5 and TRBJ2-7; 10 positions match TRBD2. Germline-derived CDR1 and CDR2 are MNHEY and SVGAGI. V gave up 4 bases and J gave up 3 bases; unmatched junction bases: 3. This CDR3 is built from 14 residues. The CDR3: CASSFSGGGYEQYF. CDR3 in DNA: TGTGCCAGCAGTTTCAGCGGGGGGGGCTACGAGCAGTACTTC.

In its sample, this clonotype was seen many times. The chain combines TRBV5-1 with TRBJ2-7; D is undetermined. This CDR3 spans 15 amino acids. Germline lookup yields CDR1 SGHRS and CDR2 YFSETQ. Trimming took 3 bases from V and 7 from J, leaving 20 bases between them. In DNA, the CDR3 is TGCGCCAGCAGCTCCGCCACCAGATCCTTGGGTGAGCAGTACTTC. Translation: CASSSATRSLGEQYF.

This rearrangement joins TRBV5-1 to TRBJ1-6; 8 bases agree with TRBD1. With 2 bases clipped from V and 10 bases from J, the junction kept 5 bases outside the gene matches. Per the germline V gene, CDR1 is SGHRS and CDR2 is YFSETQ. This CDR3 is 14 amino acids long. In nucleotides, the CDR3 is TGCGCCAGCAGCTTTCAGGGGGCAGGATCACCCCTCCACTTT. Protein product: CASSFQGAGSPLHF.

This chain uses TRBV7-2 with TRBJ2-1; D remains ambiguous. The CDR3 is 11 amino acids. Trimming took 1 base from V and 10 from J, leaving 5 bases between them. Germline CDR1 SGHTA, CDR2 FQGNSA. Here the CDR3 reads CASSLGPEQFF. The CDR3 DNA reads as TGTGCCAGCAGCTTAGGACCAGAGCAGTTCTTC.

This clonotype appeared many times. The chain combines TRBV20-1 with TRBJ2-7; D is unclear. Germline assignment: CDR1 DFQATT and CDR2 SNEGSKA (reference sequence). V lost 4 bases to trimming and J lost 2 bases, with 15 bases between them. The CDR3 consists of 14 residues. The DNA for the CDR3 is TGCAGTGCTAAGGCGAGACCTCCTCCCTACGAGCAGTACTTC. Protein: CSAKARPPPYEQYF.